A selection of T cell receptor beta chains follows, all from one sample in a study of cytomegalovirus exposure and HLA in healthy donors. Sequenced by immunoSEQ multiplex PCR; TCRdb stores in-frame clones only, minus some. Of nearly 200,000 clones listed, about 85% are singletons. Material: PBMCs. All receptors come from a male donor in good health and CMV-seropositive. The CDR3 runs from the conserved cysteine through the conserved F or W. The D gene is left open where the match is weak. The listing skips clone size in some rows; elsewhere it reads once, few, many or a size class.

size: few; J: TRBJ2-2; V: TRBV5-4; D: TRBD2; CDR3: CASSPGGEYTGELFF; DNA: TGTGCCAGCAGCCCGGGAGGGGAATACACCGGGGAGCTGTTTTTT
size: few; J: TRBJ2-5; V: TRBV5-4; D: TRBD2; CDR3: CASSAGDTGGPRETQYF; DNA: TGTGCCAGCAGCGCCGGAGATACGGGAGGGCCGCGGGAGACCCAGTACTTC
size: NA; J: TRBJ2-7; V: TRBV5-4; D: TRBD1; CDR3: CASSLRQGDYEQYF; DNA: TGTGCCAGCAGCCTAAGACAGGGGGACTACGAGCAGTACTTC
size: NA; J: TRBJ2-5; V: TRBV5-4; D: TRBD2; CDR3: CASNQKRGGRSETQYF; DNA: TGTGCCAGCAACCAAAAGCGGGGGGGCCGGTCAGAGACCCAGTACTTC
size: once; J: TRBJ1-4; V: TRBV6-5; D: NA; CDR3: CASSEGGREKLFF; DNA: TGTGCCAGCAGTGAAGGAGGACGCGAAAAACTGTTTTTT
size: once; J: TRBJ2-7; V: TRBV5-4; D: TRBD1; CDR3: CASSPGQGLRDEQYF; DNA: TGTGCCAGCAGCCCTGGACAGGGGTTAAGAGACGAGCAGTACTTC
size: once; J: TRBJ2-3; V: TRBV6-1; D: NA; CDR3: CASSEEIAGTDTQYF; DNA: TGTGCCAGCAGTGAAGAGATAGCGGGCACAGATACGCAGTATTTT
size: NA; J: TRBJ1-5; V: TRBV7-2; D: NA; CDR3: CASSARGQPQHF; DNA: TGTGCCAGCAGCGCACGGGGTCAGCCCCAGCATTTT
size: NA; J: TRBJ2-7; V: TRBV7-2; D: NA; CDR3: CASSLWSSGGRSYEQYF; DNA: TGTGCCAGCAGCTTATGGTCCTCAGGGGGGCGATCCTACGAGCAGTACTTC
size: NA; J: TRBJ2-5; V: TRBV29-1; D: NA; CDR3: CSVVRELAIETQYF; DNA: TGCAGCGTTGTTCGAGAACTAGCTATAGAGACCCAGTACTTC
size: NA; J: TRBJ1-5; V: TRBV9; D: NA; CDR3: CASSDRQSNQPQHF; DNA: TGTGCCAGCAGCGACCGACAGTCCAATCAGCCCCAGCATTTT
size: NA; J: TRBJ1-1; V: TRBV9; D: NA; CDR3: CASSGRVNTEAFF; DNA: TGTGCCAGCAGCGGCAGGGTGAACACTGAAGCTTTCTTT
size: NA; J: TRBJ2-3; V: TRBV21-1; D: NA; CDR3: CASSKGSVAGTTDTQYF; DNA: TGTGCCAGCAGCAAAGGGTCAGTAGCGGGCACCACAGATACGCAGTATTTT
size: NA; J: TRBJ2-7; V: TRBV6-1; D: TRBD2; CDR3: CASSATSGGSYEQYF; DNA: TGTGCCAGCAGTGCGACTAGCGGGGGCTCCTACGAGCAGTACTTC
size: once; J: TRBJ2-5; V: TRBV10-3; D: TRBD2; CDR3: CAISGSSGGGETQYF; DNA: TGTGCCATCAGTGGGTCTAGCGGGGGGGGAGAGACCCAGTACTTC
size: NA; J: TRBJ2-7; V: TRBV18; D: NA; CDR3: CASSPNPVGEQYF; DNA: TGTGCCAGCTCACCAAACCCCGTCGGCGAGCAGTACTTC
size: few; J: TRBJ1-2; V: TRBV7-2; D: NA; CDR3: CASSLVREGYGYTF; DNA: TGTGCCAGCAGCTTAGTAAGGGAGGGCTATGGCTACACCTTC
size: NA; J: TRBJ1-3; V: TRBV13; D: NA; CDR3: CASSLLIPAEESGNTIYF; DNA: TGTGCCAGCAGCTTATTAATCCCCGCGGAGGAGTCTGGAAACACCATATATTTT
size: NA; J: TRBJ2-2; V: TRBV7-9; D: TRBD1; CDR3: CASSLVGQGSGELFF; DNA: TGTGCCAGCAGCCTGGTGGGACAGGGGTCCGGGGAGCTGTTTTTT
size: NA; J: TRBJ1-4; V: TRBV27; D: NA; CDR3: CASSLGFQGSSQLFF; DNA: TGTGCCAGCAGTCTAGGATTCCAGGGGTCGAGTCAACTGTTTTTT
size: NA; J: TRBJ2-1; V: TRBV7-2; D: TRBD2; CDR3: CASSSPTSGSTIVFF; DNA: TGTGCCAGCAGCTCCCCGACTAGCGGGAGTACCATTGTGTTCTTC
size: few; J: TRBJ1-1; V: TRBV18; D: TRBD1; CDR3: CASSRRQGEDTEAFF; DNA: TGTGCCAGCTCACGCAGACAGGGAGAGGACACTGAAGCTTTCTTT
size: NA; J: TRBJ1-4; V: TRBV5-4; D: NA; CDR3: CASSPTPPGTTNEKLFF; DNA: TGTGCCAGCAGCCCCACCCCTCCGGGAACAACTAATGAAAAACTGTTTTTT
size: NA; J: TRBJ2-7; V: TRBV10-2; D: NA; CDR3: CASGTNSYEQYF; DNA: TGCGCCAGCGGGACAAATTCCTACGAGCAGTACTTC
size: NA; J: TRBJ2-7; V: TRBV10-3; D: NA; CDR3: CAISNTGSEQYF; DNA: TGTGCCATCAGTAACACAGGTTCCGAGCAGTACTTC
size: NA; J: TRBJ1-5; V: TRBV11-1; D: TRBD1; CDR3: CASSATGGIEPQHF; DNA: TGTGCCAGCAGCGCGACAGGGGGAATTGAGCCCCAGCATTTT
size: NA; J: TRBJ2-5; V: TRBV28; D: TRBD2; CDR3: CASSASGRGETQYF; DNA: TGTGCCAGCAGCGCTAGCGGGAGAGGGGAGACCCAGTACTTC
size: NA; J: TRBJ1-1; V: TRBV7-5; D: NA; CDR3: CVRSFRRGRTEAFF; DNA: TGTGTCAGAAGCTTCCGCAGGGGAAGAACTGAAGCTTTCTTT
size: few; J: TRBJ2-3; V: TRBV7-6; D: NA; CDR3: CASSRSTDTQYF; DNA: TGTGCCAGCAGCCGGAGCACAGATACGCAGTATTTT
size: once; J: TRBJ1-2; V: TRBV7-2; D: NA; CDR3: CASSLMKIENGYTF; DNA: TGTGCCAGCAGCTTAATGAAAATAGAGAATGGCTACACCTTC
size: NA; J: TRBJ2-1; V: TRBV27; D: NA; CDR3: CASSLYALPLNEQFF; DNA: TGTGCCAGCAGTTTATACGCCCTACCTCTCAATGAGCAGTTCTTC
size: NA; J: TRBJ1-6; V: TRBV28; D: TRBD1; CDR3: CASSLWQGATPLHF; DNA: TGTGCCAGCAGTTTATGGCAGGGGGCTACACCCCTCCACTTT
size: NA; J: TRBJ1-1; V: TRBV4-2; D: TRBD1; CDR3: CASSQGTGVLAFF; DNA: TGTGCCAGCAGCCAAGGGACAGGGGTTCTAGCTTTCTTT
size: NA; J: TRBJ2-2; V: TRBV27; D: TRBD2; CDR3: CASRSSGRTNTGELFF; DNA: TGTGCCAGCAGATCTAGCGGGAGGACAAACACCGGGGAGCTGTTTTTT
size: NA; J: TRBJ2-1; V: TRBV4-1; D: TRBD1; CDR3: CASSQSPVRDRQFF; DNA: TGCGCCAGCAGCCAATCGCCTGTTAGGGACAGGCAGTTCTTC
size: NA; J: TRBJ2-5; V: TRBV7-2; D: TRBD1; CDR3: CASSLRRIQGSETQYF; DNA: TGTGCCAGCAGCTTACGCCGGATACAGGGGTCGGAGACCCAGTACTTC
size: NA; J: TRBJ2-7; V: TRBV10-1; D: NA; CDR3: CATKAGVIYEQYF; DNA: TGCGCCACCAAAGCGGGCGTAATTTACGAGCAGTACTTC
size: NA; J: TRBJ1-3; V: TRBV7-9; D: NA; CDR3: CASSSRTAVYTIYF; DNA: TGTGCCAGCAGCTCCAGGACAGCGGTTTACACCATATATTTT
size: NA; J: TRBJ2-3; V: TRBV25-1; D: NA; CDR3: CASSNPRSADTQYF; DNA: TGTGCCAGCAGTAATCCCAGGTCTGCAGATACGCAGTATTTT
size: once; J: TRBJ2-7; V: TRBV7-2; D: NA; CDR3: CASSSAPRSEQYF; DNA: TGTGCCAGCAGCTCTGCACCCCGGAGCGAGCAGTACTTC
size: NA; J: TRBJ2-7; V: TRBV5-1; D: NA; CDR3: CASSQYGEESYEQYF; DNA: TGCGCCAGCAGCCAATACGGGGAGGAGTCCTACGAGCAGTACTTC
size: NA; J: TRBJ2-2; V: TRBV7-2; D: NA; CDR3: CASSSTGLRAGELFF; DNA: TGTGCCAGCAGCTCAACGGGTTTGAGGGCCGGGGAGCTGTTTTTT
size: NA; J: TRBJ2-1; V: TRBV14; D: TRBD2; CDR3: CASSLIRGLAGGPSNEQFF; DNA: TGTGCCAGCAGCCTAATTCGGGGTTTAGCGGGGGGGCCCAGTAATGAGCAGTTCTTC
size: NA; J: TRBJ1-1; V: TRBV19; D: TRBD1; CDR3: CASSQGANQWTEAFF; DNA: TGTGCCAGTAGTCAGGGGGCGAACCAGTGGACTGAAGCTTTCTTT